Here is one TCR beta chain with its context. Its antigen remains unidentified. Trimming removed 7 bases from V and 2 bases from J, with 0 bases in between. The CDR3 has 9 residues. Only in-frame clones appear in the TCRdb table, and some are missing; sequencing was by immunoSEQ multiplex PCR. This table holds approximately 64,000 clones, roughly 84% found once. This specimen belongs to a study of T cell responses to AZD1222 COVID-19 vaccine. Study-level results: Across the whole spike, CD4 TCRs peaked at regions 160-218 and 743-854.

This receptor was identified in an adult in good health. Sequenced here: peripheral blood, sampled on day 0 of AZD1222 vaccination. The chain recombines TRBV12-3 or TRBV12-4 with TRBJ2-7, with D uncertain. CDR3 sequence (DNA): TGTGCCAGCACCTACGAGCAGTACTTC. Amino acids: CASTYEQYF.